This entry features one T cell receptor beta chain sequence. Its target is not known. Healthy bone marrow donors made up the donor group. Donors showed nominal health when sampled, although they likely had unrecorded immune exposures. In the PCR, 60 Vbeta and 13 Jbeta primers were used. Sequenced by immunoSEQ multiplex PCR; TCRdb stores in-frame clones only, minus some. The sample lists approximately 78,000 clones, approximately 70% occurring once. The sample comes from a study of cytomegalovirus exposure and HLA in healthy donors. General study results and limits: The productive fraction for most TCR beta V segments was about 87% or about 30% in an earlier analysis. Cytomegalovirus-associated status was assigned to about 180 TCR beta chains.

Germline lookup yields CDR1 LNHDA and CDR2 SQIVND (reference sequence). The CDR3 contains 14 residues. Trimming stripped 2 bases from V and 6 bases from J, with 11 bases between. What was sequenced was PBMCs. This receptor was taken from a man aged 40-50 years in good health and CMV-seropositive. The chain links TRBV19 to TRBJ1-5; possibly TRBD1 for D (5 bases). The CDR3 spells CASSIQGGSQPQHF. The CDR3, as DNA: TGTGCCAGTAGTATACAGGGCGGAAGTCAGCCCCAGCATTTT.